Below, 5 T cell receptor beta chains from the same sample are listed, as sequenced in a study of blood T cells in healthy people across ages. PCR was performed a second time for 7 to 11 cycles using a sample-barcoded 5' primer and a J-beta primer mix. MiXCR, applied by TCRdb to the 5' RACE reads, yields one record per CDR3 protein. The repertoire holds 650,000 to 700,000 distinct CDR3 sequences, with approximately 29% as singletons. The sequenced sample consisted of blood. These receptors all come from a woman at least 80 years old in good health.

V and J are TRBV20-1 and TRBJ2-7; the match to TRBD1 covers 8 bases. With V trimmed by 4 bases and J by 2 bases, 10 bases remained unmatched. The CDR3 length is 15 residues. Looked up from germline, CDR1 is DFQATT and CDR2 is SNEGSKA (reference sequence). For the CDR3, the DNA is TGCAGTGCTATTCGCCGGGGACAGGTAACCTACGAGCAGTACTTC. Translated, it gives CSAIRRGQVTYEQYF.

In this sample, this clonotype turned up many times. The CDR3 coding sequence is TGTGCCAGCAGCTTAGCATCCGGGACCGTAAATTCACCCCTCCACTTT. Protein product: CASSLASGTVNSPLHF. This rearrangement joins TRBV7-9 to TRBJ1-6, with D perhaps TRBD1 (5 bases). The CDR3 runs to 16 residues. CDR1 is SEHNR, CDR2 FQNEAQ, per germline (reference sequence). The germline V and J ends were trimmed by 0 bases and 7 bases, with 13 bases remaining between them.

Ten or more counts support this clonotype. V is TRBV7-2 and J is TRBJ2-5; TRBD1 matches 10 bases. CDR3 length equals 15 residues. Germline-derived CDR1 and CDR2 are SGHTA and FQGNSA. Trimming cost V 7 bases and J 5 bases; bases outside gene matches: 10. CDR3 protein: CASTHRQGALETQYF. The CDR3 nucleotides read TGTGCCAGCACCCACCGACAGGGGGCTCTGGAGACCCAGTACTTC.

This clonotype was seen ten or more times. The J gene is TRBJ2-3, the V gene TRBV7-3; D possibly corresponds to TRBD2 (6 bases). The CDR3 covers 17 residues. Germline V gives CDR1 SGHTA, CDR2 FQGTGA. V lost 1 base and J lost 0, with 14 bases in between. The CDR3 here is CASSLKVLAGSTDTQYF. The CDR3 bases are TGTGCCAGCAGCTTAAAAGTACTGGCGGGGAGCACAGATACGCAGTATTTT.

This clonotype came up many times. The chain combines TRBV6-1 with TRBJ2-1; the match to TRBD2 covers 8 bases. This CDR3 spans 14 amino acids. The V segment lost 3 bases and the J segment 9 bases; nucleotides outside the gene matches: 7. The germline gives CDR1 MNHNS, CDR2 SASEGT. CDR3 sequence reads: CASSESGGQGEQFF. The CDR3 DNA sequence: TGTGCCAGCAGTGAGTCGGGGGGGCAGGGTGAGCAGTTCTTC.